Listed below are T cell receptor beta chains from one sample, sequenced in a study of vaccination and CD4 T cells after COVID-19. Their cognate antigens are unknown. TCRdb used MiXCR to reprocess the PCR reads, holding one entry per CDR3 protein. Of about 18,000 distinct CDR3 sequences listed, approximately 51% are singletons. What was sequenced was CD4+ T cells from blood, cultured in vitro. The receptors derive from a human donor who had recovered from COVID-19. CDR3s include the opening cysteine and the closing phenylalanine or tryptophan. The order of the fields is CDR3 DNA, CDR3 protein, V gene, clone size, D gene, J gene. The D gene is left open where the match is weak. Some rows have no size entry. The others give once, few or many, or a class for an expanded clone.

TGTGCCAGTAGGAACATGTTGGGGGGTGGTGAAAAACTGTTTTTT | CASRNMLGGGEKLFF | TRBV19 | - | - | TRBJ1-4
TGTGCCAGCTCAGCGAGTATAACCGTTAATCAGCCCCAGCATTTT | CASSASITVNQPQHF | TRBV18 | - | - | TRBJ1-5
TGCAGTGCTAGAGTTCTAGAGGACAGGGCCAACGAGCAGTACTTC | CSARVLEDRANEQYF | TRBV20-1 | - | TRBD1 | TRBJ2-7
TGTGCCAGTAGTAACTTCAGGGGGGTAAGCAATCAGCCCCAGCATTTT | CASSNFRGVSNQPQHF | TRBV19 | few | TRBD1 | TRBJ1-5
TGTGCCAGCAGTTACTCGGCGGTTCTAAGCACTGAAGCTTTCTTT | CASSYSAVLSTEAFF | TRBV6-5 | - | - | TRBJ1-1
TGTGCCAGCAGCTCGATTATGGGGCAGAGTAATTCACCCCTCCACTTT | CASSSIMGQSNSPLHF | TRBV7-9 | - | - | TRBJ1-6
TGTGCCAGCAGTTCCACAGGGAGCCTACCGAATGAAAAACTGTTTTTT | CASSSTGSLPNEKLFF | TRBV28 | few | - | TRBJ1-4
TGTGCCAGTAGTATAGATCTAAGCGGGAGTGTGAATGAGCAGTTCTTC | CASSIDLSGSVNEQFF | TRBV19 | once | TRBD2 | TRBJ2-1
TGTGCCAGCAGCTTAGGGGATCTCAGGGGGACAGGTGACATTCAGTACTTC | CASSLGDLRGTGDIQYF | TRBV7-6 | few | TRBD1 | TRBJ2-4
TGTGCCAGCAGTTACACACAGAGAACTCAATCAGATACGCAGTATTTT | CASSYTQRTQSDTQYF | TRBV6-2/TRBV6-3 | few | - | TRBJ2-3
TGTGCCATCAGTTTGGGACAGGGGGTCCACGAGCAGTACTTC | CAISLGQGVHEQYF | TRBV24-1 | - | TRBD1 | TRBJ2-7
TGCAGTGCTAGGGCACGAGGTCCACGAGGCCACGAGCAGTACTTC | CSARARGPRGHEQYF | TRBV20-1 | few | - | TRBJ2-7
TGTGCCAGCGCCGACGGACAGGGCTACGAGCAGTACTTC | CASADGQGYEQYF | TRBV6-1 | - | TRBD1 | TRBJ2-7
TGCGCCAGCAGCCAAATGGGCGGCGCGCTGATGAACACTGAAGCTTTCTTT | CASSQMGGALMNTEAFF | TRBV4-3 | - | - | TRBJ1-1
TGTGCCAGCAGTGGGACGGGACAGCAGTACTTC | CASSGTGQQYF | TRBV6-1 | few | TRBD1 | TRBJ2-4
TGTGCCAGCAGCTCACGCTTACAGAGCTCCTACAATGAGCAGTTCTTC | CASSSRLQSSYNEQFF | TRBV11-2 | - | - | TRBJ2-1